This TCR beta chain was sequenced during a study of cytomegalovirus exposure and HLA in healthy donors. Study-level results: TCR beta chain V- and J-gene trimming was linked, in a later analysis, to a missense variant in DCLRE1C. The analysis excluded some indistinguishable V segments, including TRBV6-2 and TRBV6-3. As a later analysis showed, several of the most significant clusters appeared to be linked to common viral pathogens.

Sampled while nominally healthy, donors likely had unrecorded immune exposures. The germline V and J ends were trimmed by 5 bases and 5 bases, with 15 bases remaining between them. Germline CDR1 SGHNT, CDR2 YENEEA. This CDR3 has 15 residues. A note on this clone: Its antigen is not known.

60 Vbeta and 13 Jbeta primers were used in PCR. Here immunoSEQ multiplex PCR was the method, and the copy in TCRdb shows in-frame clones only, minus some. The sample records roughly 130,000 clones, 81% being singletons. The sequence was collected from a middle-aged woman in good health and CMV-seropositive. The sample was PBMCs. This chain uses TRBV11-3 with TRBJ2-2, with D possibly being TRBD1 (7 bases). This CDR3 is CASSQGGVGTGELFF. The CDR3, as DNA: TGTGCCAGCAGCCAGGGGGGTGTCGGGACCGGGGAGCTGTTTTTT.